In its sample, the clone carrying this T cell receptor beta chain was seen a few times. The data were obtained in a study of T cells after yellow fever vaccination. Across the study: Fractions of limited cellularity were prepared by means of SMART-Seq v4 Ultra Low Input.

The germline gives CDR1 MNHEY, CDR2 SMNVEV (reference sequence). Trimming shortened V by 4 bases and J by 1 base, and 10 bases separated the two germline ends. The CDR3 sequence is 14 residues long. From the 5' RACE reads, TCRdb called clonotypes with MiXCR, one entry per CDR3 protein. The sample consists of about 230,000 distinct CDR3 sequences, 6% to 8% of them appearing once. The chain couples TRBV27 to TRBJ1-1, with D tentatively TRBD1 (6 bases). This sample comprised CD4+ T cells sorted from PBMCs, obtained on the day of the yellow fever booster vaccination. This TCR came from a man between 25 and 39 years old who received the YFV17D yellow fever vaccine. The CDR3 DNA is TGTGCCAGCAGTTCAAGGACAGAGAACACTGAAGCTTTCTTT. This sequence encodes CASSSRTENTEAFF.